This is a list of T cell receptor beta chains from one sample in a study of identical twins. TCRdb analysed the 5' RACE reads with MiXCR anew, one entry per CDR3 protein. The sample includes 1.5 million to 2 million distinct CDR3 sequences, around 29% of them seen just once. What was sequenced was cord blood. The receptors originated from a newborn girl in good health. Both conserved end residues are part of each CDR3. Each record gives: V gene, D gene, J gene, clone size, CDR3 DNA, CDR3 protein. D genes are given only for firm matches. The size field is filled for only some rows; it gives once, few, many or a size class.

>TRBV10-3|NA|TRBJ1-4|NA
TGTGCCATCAGGGAGACAACTAATGAAAAACTGTTTTTT
CAIRETTNEKLFF
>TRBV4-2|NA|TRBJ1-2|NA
TGTGCCAGCAGCCAAGCCGGGACATGGGACTATGGCTACACCTTC
CASSQAGTWDYGYTF
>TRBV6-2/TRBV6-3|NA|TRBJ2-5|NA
TGTGCCAGCAGTTACCACCCCCGGGAGACCCAGTACTTC
CASSYHPRETQYF
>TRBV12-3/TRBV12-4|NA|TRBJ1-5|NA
TGTGCCAGCTCCAGTGGTGGGACTAGCAATCAGCCCCAGCATTTT
CASSSGGTSNQPQHF
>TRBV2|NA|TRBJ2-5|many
TGTGCCAGCAGTGAAGCGCTTGGGGGAGAGACCCAGTACTTC
CASSEALGGETQYF
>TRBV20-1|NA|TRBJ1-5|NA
TGCAGTGCGGGGGTTGAATATAGCAATCAGCCCCAGCATTTT
CSAGVEYSNQPQHF
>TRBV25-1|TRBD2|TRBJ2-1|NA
TGTGCCAGCAGTGAATATGTGGGACTAGCGGGGGGGTACAATGAGCAGTTCTTC
CASSEYVGLAGGYNEQFF
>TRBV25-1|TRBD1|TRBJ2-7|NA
TGTGCCAGCAGTGGCCGGACAGGGGGTACCTACGAGCAGTACTTC
CASSGRTGGTYEQYF
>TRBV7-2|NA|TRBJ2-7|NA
TGTGCCAGCAGCTTTTGGGTGGGGGGTCACGAGCAGTACTTC
CASSFWVGGHEQYF
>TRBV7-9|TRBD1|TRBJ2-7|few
TGTGCCAGCAGCTTATACAGTGACAGGGGGCTATGGGAGCAGTACTTC
CASSLYSDRGLWEQYF
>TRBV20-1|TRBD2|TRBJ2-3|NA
TGCAGTGCTAGAGGTTGGCGGGGGGGCCAGGATACGCAGTATTTT
CSARGWRGGQDTQYF
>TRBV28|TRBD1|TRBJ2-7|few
TGTGCCAGCAGGACAACAGGGGGCGAGCGTTACGAGCAGTACTTC
CASRTTGGERYEQYF
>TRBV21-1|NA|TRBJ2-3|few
TGTGCCAGCAGCAAAGGAAAAAACACAGATACGCAGTATTTT
CASSKGKNTDTQYF